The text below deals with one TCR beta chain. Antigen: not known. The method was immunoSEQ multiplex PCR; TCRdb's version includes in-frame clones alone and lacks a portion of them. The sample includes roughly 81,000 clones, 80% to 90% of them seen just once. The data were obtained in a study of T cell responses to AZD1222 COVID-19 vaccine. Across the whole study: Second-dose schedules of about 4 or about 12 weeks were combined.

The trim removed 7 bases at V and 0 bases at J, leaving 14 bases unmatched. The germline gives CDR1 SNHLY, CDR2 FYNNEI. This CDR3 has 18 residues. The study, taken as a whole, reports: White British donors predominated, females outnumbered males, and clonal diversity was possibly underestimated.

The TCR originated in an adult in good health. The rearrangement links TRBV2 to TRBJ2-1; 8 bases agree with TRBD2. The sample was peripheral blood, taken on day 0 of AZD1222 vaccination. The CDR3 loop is CASKGSGTSRGSYNEQFF. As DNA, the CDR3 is TGTGCCAGCAAGGGTAGCGGGACATCACGGGGCTCCTACAATGAGCAGTTCTTC.